The 12 T cell receptor beta chains below all came from one sample that was sequenced in a study of Ad26.COV2.S vaccination and SARS-CoV-2 variants (dated by TCRdb to about 2021). This specimen's treatment or condition label, per the study, means: about 20 received Ad26.COV2.S at low or high dose, single or two shots; several received placebo; per-sample allocation not given. For vaccine and placebo recipients, repertoires were sequenced using samples collected on day 63 after the first injection. Libraries were built with the immunoSEQ multiplex PCR assay. Not all clones reach the TCRdb copy of this immuneACCESS table, which keeps in-frame sequences only. Checked studies attribute under half of the gap to unresolved V genes and leave the rest unexplained. Recorded for this sample are some 420,000 clones; 88% of them occurred a single time. Jointly, the top ten make up less than 4% of the sample.

Sequencing used peripheral blood, obtained in a trial of Ad26.COV2.S vaccine versus placebo. The receptors stem from a person aged 18-65 years who received the Ad26.COV2.S COVID-19 vaccine or a placebo.

The V gene is TRBV15, the J gene TRBJ2-2; D possibly corresponds to TRBD2 (6 bases). The length of the CDR3 is 15 residues. The germline CDR1 and CDR2 sequences are LNHNV and YYDKDF (reference sequence). The V end was cut by 0 bases, the J end by 5 bases, with 10 bases between. CDR3 loop: CATSRDRSGTGELFF. CDR3 sequence (DNA): TGTGCCACCAGCAGAGATAGGAGCGGGACCGGGGAGCTGTTTTTT.

The chain combines TRBV19 with TRBJ2-2; TRBD2 agrees at 12 bases. CDR1 is LNHDA and CDR2 is SQIVND in the germline V gene (reference sequence). This CDR3 has 15 amino acids. V lost 6 bases to trimming and J lost 4 bases; unmatched junction nucleotides: 3. CDR3 nucleotide sequence: TGTGCCAGTAGCCCACTAGCGGGGGGCACCGGGGAGCTGTTTTTT. Its protein product is CASSPLAGGTGELFF.

Turning to this clone: The sample carries other DNA sequences with the same CDR3. The CDR3 is CASSIQGDYQPQHF. In DNA form, the CDR3 reads TGTGCCAGTAGTATACAGGGGGACTATCAGCCCCAGCATTTT. The V gene is TRBV19, the J gene TRBJ1-5, with 7 positions matching TRBD1. Per germline, CDR1 LNHDA and CDR2 SQIVND (reference sequence). This CDR3 is built from 14 residues. J gave up 5 bases and V 2 bases, and 3 bases lay outside the gene matches.

This clone has only one observation. This chain joins TRBV6-1 and TRBJ1-5, with 8 nucleotides matching TRBD1. CDR3 length: 19 amino acids. CDR1 MNHNS and CDR2 SASEGT come from the germline V gene. The V and J ends lost 0 bases and 5 bases, in that order; junction bases with no gene match: 15. The CDR3 here is CASSEAGWTGYQKDQPQHF. CDR3 coding DNA: TGTGCCAGCAGTGAAGCAGGGTGGACAGGGTACCAAAAGGATCAGCCCCAGCATTTT.

V is TRBV9 and J is TRBJ2-3; D unresolved. CDR1 and CDR2 (germline): SGDLS, YYNGEE. This CDR3 contains 13 residues. Deletions cut 7 bases from V and 0 bases from J, with 9 bases between. This CDR3 is CASGQDSTDTQYF. The CDR3 coding sequence is TGTGCCAGCGGCCAGGATAGCACAGATACGCAGTATTTT.

This chain joins TRBV19 and TRBJ2-6; possibly TRBD1 or TRBD2 for D (5 bases each). From germline, CDR1 is LNHDA and CDR2 SQIVND (reference sequence). V was shortened by 4 bases and J by 0 bases, with 13 bases between the two germline ends. The CDR3 spans 17 residues. The CDR3 is CASSTGTDISGANVLTF. DNA for the CDR3: TGTGCCAGTAGTACCGGGACGGACATCTCTGGGGCCAACGTCCTGACTTTC.

V usage is TRBV18 and J usage is TRBJ2-5, with 9 bases aligning to TRBD1. Trimming cost V 3 bases and J 5 bases; bases outside gene matches: 7. The CDR3 has 15 residues. Germline V gives CDR1 KGHSH, CDR2 LQKENI. The CDR3: CASSPETGGEETQYF. The CDR3 DNA reads TGTGCCAGCTCACCCGAGACAGGGGGTGAGGAGACCCAGTACTTC.

The chain recombines TRBV3-1 (or the pseudogene TRBV3-2) with TRBJ1-2; D remains unclear. Germline-derived CDR1 and CDR2 are LGHDT and YNNKEL (reference sequence). The ends were cut back, 2 bases at V and 2 bases at J, with 15 bases in the middle. The CDR3 covers 16 residues. For the CDR3, the DNA is TGTGCCAGCAGCCAACGAACTCCTACAGTAAACTATGGCTACACCTTC. As protein: CASSQRTPTVNYGYTF.

The V call is TRBV27, the J call TRBJ1-1; 8 positions agree with TRBD1. Germline V gene data show CDR1 as MNHEY and CDR2 as SMNVEV (reference sequence). V trimming: 6 bases; J trimming: 0 bases; junction bases outside the gene matches: 6. The CDR3 length is 15 residues. CDR3 protein: CASRSGTGVNTEAFF. The DNA of the CDR3 is TGTGCCAGCAGATCTGGGACAGGTGTGAACACTGAAGCTTTCTTT.

The rearrangement joins TRBV4-1 to TRBJ2-1; D not resolved. CDR3 length: 13 amino acids. V dropped 3 bases and J dropped 4 bases, with 7 bases sitting between them. CDR1 and CDR2 (germline): MGHRA, YSYEKL. CDR3 bases: TGCGCCAGCAGCCATCCGAATTACAATGAGCAGTTCTTC. Encoded protein: CASSHPNYNEQFF.

The chain joins TRBV19 to TRBJ1-1; the D is unclear. This CDR3 is built from 13 residues. Trimming took off 6 bases at V and 3 bases at J, with 11 bases between the two ends. Germline V gives CDR1 LNHDA, CDR2 SQIVND (reference sequence). Here the CDR3 DNA reads TGTGCCAGTAGGGGGTCGGCATACACTGAAGCTTTCTTT. It is translated as CASRGSAYTEAFF.

The chain combines TRBV5-6 with TRBJ2-5; 8 bases are shared with TRBD1. This CDR3 contains 17 residues. The germline V gene encodes CDR1 SGHDT and CDR2 YYEEEE. Unmatched junction bases numbered 15, after V lost 3 bases and J lost 5 bases. Here the CDR3 reads CASSWPGGRGRRETQYF. The CDR3 region has the DNA TGTGCCAGCAGCTGGCCGGGTGGCAGGGGGCGAAGGGAGACCCAGTACTTC.